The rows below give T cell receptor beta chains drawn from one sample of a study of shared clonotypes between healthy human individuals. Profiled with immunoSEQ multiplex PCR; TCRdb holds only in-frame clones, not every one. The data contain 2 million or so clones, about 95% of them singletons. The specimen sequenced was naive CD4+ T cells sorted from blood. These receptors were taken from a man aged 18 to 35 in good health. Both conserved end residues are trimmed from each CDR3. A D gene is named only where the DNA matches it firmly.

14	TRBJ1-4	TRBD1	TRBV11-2	ASSRGTGSTNEKLF
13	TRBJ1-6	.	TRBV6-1	ASIWSVNPPSPLH
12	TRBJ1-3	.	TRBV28	ASRLRASGNTIY
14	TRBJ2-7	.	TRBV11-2	ASSLRGSGISYEQY
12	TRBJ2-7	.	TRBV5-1	ASSLGSPRGEQY
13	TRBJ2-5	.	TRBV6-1	ASRPISSWGETQY
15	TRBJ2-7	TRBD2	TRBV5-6	ASSRTSGRYETYEQY
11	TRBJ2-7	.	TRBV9	ASSVGAVDEQY
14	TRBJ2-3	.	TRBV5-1	ASSLGRLVGTDTQY
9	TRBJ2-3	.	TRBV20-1	SAARGLSGY
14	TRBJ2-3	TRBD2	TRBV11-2	ASSLQRGPGTDTQY
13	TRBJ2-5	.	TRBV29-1	SGTPGGTRGETQY
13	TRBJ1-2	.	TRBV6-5	ASSYTMGEAYGYT
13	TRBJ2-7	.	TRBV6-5	ASSNAQGPTYEQY
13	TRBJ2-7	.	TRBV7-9	ASSRSRQGLYEQY
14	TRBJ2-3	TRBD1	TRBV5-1	ASSLGGTGSTDTQY
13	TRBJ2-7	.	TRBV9	ASSVNTGRVYEQY
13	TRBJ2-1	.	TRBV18	ASSPPGTPYNEQF
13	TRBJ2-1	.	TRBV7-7	ASSLGGGPHNEQF
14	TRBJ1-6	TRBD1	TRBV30	AWSADLPGQYSPLH
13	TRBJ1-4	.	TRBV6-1	ASSGTGTTNEKLF
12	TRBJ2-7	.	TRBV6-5	ASSYRLSSYEQY
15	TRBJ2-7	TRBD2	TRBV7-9	ASSFPQAAGVLYEQY
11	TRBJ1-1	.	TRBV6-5	ASSYTSAGLAF
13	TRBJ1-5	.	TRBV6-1	ASGLGAGGNQPQH
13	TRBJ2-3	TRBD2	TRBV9	ASKRGGGEADTQY
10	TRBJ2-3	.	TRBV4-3	ASSQEPDTQY
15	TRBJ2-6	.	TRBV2	ASSPRDFNSGANVLT
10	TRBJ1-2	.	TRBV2	ASSDSPYGYT
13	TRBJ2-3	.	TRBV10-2	ASSLSVGSTDTQY